This paragraph reports one T cell receptor beta chain. With V trimmed by 3 bases and J by 1 base, 7 bases remained unmatched. The CDR3 contains 17 residues. Germline lookup yields CDR1 SGHTA and CDR2 FQGNSA. The data were obtained in a study of blood T cell repertoires in COVID-19. Study at large: Italy, Spain and the United States were the sources of the convalescent and acute COVID-19 samples.

In the original analysis: Estimation of nucleated cell counts relied on the amplification of reference gene primers. Assay used: immunoSEQ multiplex PCR; TCRdb lists only in-frame clones, some missing. D and trimming were read from the DNA, whereas the V and J calls and clone size are those reported in that table. This table holds 65,000 to 90,000 clones, 75% to 90% found once. This clonotype originated in a woman between 45 and 60 years old with active or convalescent COVID-19. V and J are TRBV7-2 and TRBJ2-4; 9 nucleotides line up with TRBD1. Sequencing was performed on peripheral blood. The CDR3 nucleotides are TGTGCCAGCAGCTTTACCGGGACAGGGAGGGCCAAAAACATTCAGTACTTC. This translates into CASSFTGTGRAKNIQYF.